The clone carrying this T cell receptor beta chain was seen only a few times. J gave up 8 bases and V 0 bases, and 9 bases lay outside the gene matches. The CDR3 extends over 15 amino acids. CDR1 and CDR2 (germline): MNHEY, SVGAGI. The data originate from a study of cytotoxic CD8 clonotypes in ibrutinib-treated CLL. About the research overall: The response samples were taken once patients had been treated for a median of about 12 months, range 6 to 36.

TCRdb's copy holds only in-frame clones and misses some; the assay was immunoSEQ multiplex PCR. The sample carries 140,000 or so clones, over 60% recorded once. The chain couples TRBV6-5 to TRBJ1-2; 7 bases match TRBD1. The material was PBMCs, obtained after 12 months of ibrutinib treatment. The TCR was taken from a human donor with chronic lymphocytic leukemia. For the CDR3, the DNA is TGTGCCAGCAGTTACTCGATCACGACAGGGCTCGGCTACACCTTC. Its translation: CASSYSITTGLGYTF.